This TCR beta chain originates from a study of T cell responses to AZD1222 COVID-19 vaccine. Study-wide results and caveats: Just five or six AZD1222 recipients were seropositive at baseline.

Clones were sequenced by immunoSEQ multiplex PCR, and TCRdb holds only the in-frame ones, with some missing. The sample lists nearly 200,000 clones, 90% to 95% occurring once. Details on this clone: Its antigen is still unknown.

The J segment lost 0 bases and the V segment lost 2 bases, leaving 4 bases of the junction unmatched. The CDR3 length is 15 residues. Germline V CDR1 and CDR2: MNHNS, SASEGT. Sequencing used peripheral blood, obtained 28 days after the second AZD1222 dose. The sequence derives from an adult who received the AZD1222 COVID-19 vaccine. The chain links TRBV6-1 to TRBJ2-7; 7 positions agree with TRBD1. CDR3 loop: CASSERWDSSYEQYF. In nucleotides, the CDR3 is TGTGCCAGCAGTGAACGGTGGGACAGCTCCTACGAGCAGTACTTC.